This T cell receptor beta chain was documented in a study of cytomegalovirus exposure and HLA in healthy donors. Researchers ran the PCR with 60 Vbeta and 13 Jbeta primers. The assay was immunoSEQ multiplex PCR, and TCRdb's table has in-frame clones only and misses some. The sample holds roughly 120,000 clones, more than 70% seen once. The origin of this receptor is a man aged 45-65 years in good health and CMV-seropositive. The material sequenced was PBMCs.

CDR3 region: CASSLAPGSSYEQYF. In DNA form, the CDR3 reads TGTGCCAGCAGCTTGGCACCTGGCAGCTCCTACGAGCAGTACTTC. The chain couples TRBV5-4 to TRBJ2-7, with D hard to call. V shed 0 bases and J shed 0 bases, with 10 bases lying between them. CDR1 and CDR2 (germline): SGHNT, YYREEE (reference sequence). The CDR3 extends over 15 amino acids.